This TCR beta chain derives from a study of CD8+CD57+ T cells in acquired aplastic anemia. The CDR3 is 19 amino acids. V gave up 6 bases and J gave up 1 base; unmatched junction bases: 20. Genomic DNA constituted the template upon which TCR beta VDJ and CDR3 profiling was performed. TCRdb redid the calling of the reads with MiXCR, one entry per CDR3 protein. The table lists under 200,000 distinct CDR3 sequences, around three fifths of them singletons. The chain couples TRBV12-3 or TRBV12-4 to TRBJ2-7, with 8 bases identical to TRBD1. Sequencing was performed on sorted CD4+, CD8+, or CD8+CD57+ T cells (not recorded which) from PBMCs. This receptor was identified in a human donor with severe aplastic anemia or a healthy control (not recorded which). The CDR3 is CASSPLPVLTGALSYEQYF. For the CDR3, the DNA is TGTGCCAGCAGCCCACTACCCGTACTGACAGGGGCCTTATCCTACGAGCAGTACTTC.